A single sample gave rise to the 17 T cell receptor beta chains below, sequenced in a study of T-cell memory formation after mild COVID-19. TCRdb independently ran MiXCR on the 5' RACE reads; one entry per CDR3 protein. The sample carries about 340,000 distinct CDR3 sequences, more than 15% recorded once. Input material: PBMCs or a T cell subset sorted from them (not recorded which). Receptor source: a man in his late teens or twenties who had mild COVID-19 (a few samples of this study predate the infection). Cell type and time point are not known.

V gene TRBV24-1 combines with J gene TRBJ2-1, with 14 bases that match TRBD2. The CDR3 is made up of 17 amino acids. CDR1 KGHDR and CDR2 SFDVKD come from the germline V gene. V trimming: 3 bases; J trimming: 4 bases; junction bases outside the gene matches: 4. The CDR3, as DNA: TGTGCCACCAGTGATCACCGGACTAGCGGGGGGTACAATGAGCAGTTCTTC. Translating it yields CATSDHRTSGGYNEQFF.

This clonotype was picked up a small number of times. The chain combines TRBV4-3 with TRBJ2-7, with a possible D match to TRBD1 (8 bases). CDR3 length equals 13 residues. CDR1 LGHNA and CDR2 YSLEER come from the germline V gene. Trimming cost V 5 bases and J 7 bases, with 15 bases left between them. The CDR3 nucleotides are TGCGCCAGCAGCGTTGGGGGGGACAGGGAGCAGTACTTC. Translated: CASSVGGDREQYF.

The CDR3 DNA is TGTGCCAGCACCCCCACGGGATCGGCATCCCACGAGCAGTACGTC. Encoded protein: CASTPTGSASHEQYV. V gene TRBV6-9 combines with J gene TRBJ2-7; possible D gene TRBD2, 5 bases. The CDR3 covers 15 residues. Trimming cost V 7 bases and J 5 bases, with 21 bases left between them. Germline V gene sequence: CDR1 MNHGY, CDR2 SVAAGI.

The chain links TRBV20-1 to TRBJ1-1; D is unclear. The V gene's germline CDR1 is DFQATT and CDR2 SNEGSKA (reference sequence). The CDR3 totals 13 residues. The germline V and J ends were trimmed by 4 bases and 0 bases, with 9 bases remaining between them. CDR3 coding DNA: TGCAGTGCTATGGTGGCCATGAACACTGAAGCTTTCTTT. Residues: CSAMVAMNTEAFF.

The rearrangement links TRBV6-5 to TRBJ1-2; D unclear. V lost 4 bases to trimming and J lost 1 base, with 10 bases between them. Per germline, CDR1 MNHEY and CDR2 SVGAGI. This CDR3 contains 14 residues. The CDR3 sequence: CASSSHGFNYGYTF. The CDR3 DNA reads TGTGCCAGCAGTTCCCATGGTTTTAACTATGGCTACACCTTC.

As to this clonotype: The junction departs from germline at one end; a sequencing error may be responsible. V and J are TRBV2 and TRBJ2-1, with a weak D call TRBD1 (6 bases). CDR1 is SNHLY, CDR2 FYNNEI, per germline. CDR3 size: 15 residues. The CDR3 loop is CASVGEQGRYNEQLF. The CDR3 DNA reads as TGTGCCAGCGTGGGAGAACAGGGAAGGTACAATGAGCAGTTATTC.

The CDR3 protein is CASSFRDYTDTQYF. The CDR3 DNA reads as TGTGCCAGCAGCTTCCGGGACTACACAGATACGCAGTATTTT. The chain joins TRBV7-9 to TRBJ2-3; 7 positions match TRBD2. Germline CDR1 is SEHNR and CDR2 is FQNEAQ (reference sequence). V lost 3 bases and J lost 2; bases outside the gene matches: 2. The CDR3 loop spans 14 amino acids.

CDR3 amino acids: CASSQDRELLSYEQYF. In DNA form, the CDR3 reads TGCGCCAGCAGCCAAGATCGGGAACTTCTTTCCTACGAGCAGTACTTC. The V and J genes are TRBV4-3 and TRBJ2-7, with D perhaps TRBD2 (5 bases). V lost 0 bases and J lost 1, with 13 bases in between. The CDR3 covers 16 residues. The germline gives CDR1 LGHNA, CDR2 YSLEER.

Only a few counts were recorded for this clonotype. CDR3 region: CASRPTSGATDTQYF. The DNA of the CDR3 is TGTGCCAGTCGGCCTACTAGCGGGGCTACAGATACGCAGTATTTT. This chain links TRBV6-1 with TRBJ2-3; 10 bases match TRBD2. Germline CDR1 MNHNS, CDR2 SASEGT. The CDR3 is 15 residues long. The V segment lost 9 bases and the J segment 3 bases; nucleotides outside the gene matches: 9.

This clonotype was counted at least ten times. The chain has TRBV20-1 and TRBJ2-2, with 7 positions matching TRBD1. Germline CDR1 and CDR2: DFQATT and SNEGSKA (reference sequence). The J segment lost 7 bases and the V segment lost 0 bases, leaving 5 bases of the junction unmatched. The CDR3 totals 14 residues. The CDR3 spells CSAREGQDSGELFF. The CDR3 DNA reads as TGCAGTGCTAGAGAAGGACAGGACAGCGGGGAGCTGTTTTTT.

This chain joins TRBV20-1 and TRBJ2-7; D is undetermined. The CDR3 runs to 11 residues. The germline CDR1 and CDR2 sequences are DFQATT and SNEGSKA (reference sequence). The V end was cut by 2 bases, the J end by 7 bases, with 9 bases between. This CDR3 reads CSARQLGEQYF. The CDR3 DNA follows: TGCAGTGCTAGACAGCTTGGAGAGCAGTACTTC.

This clonotype occurred many times. The genes are TRBV6-6 and TRBJ1-6; the D gene is possibly TRBD1 (5 bases). The CDR3 consists of 13 residues. V lost 4 bases to trimming and J lost 9 bases, with 10 bases between them. Germline-derived CDR1 and CDR2 are MNHNY and SVGAGI (reference sequence). Written as DNA, the CDR3 is TGTGCCAGCAGTTTTTCAGGGAGTTCACCCCTCCACTTT. As protein: CASSFSGSSPLHF.

This clonotype has only a few counts. At one boundary the junction diverges from the germline segment, which might be a read error. This rearrangement joins TRBV6-1 to TRBJ1-2; no reliable D call. This CDR3 spans 12 amino acids. CDR1 is MNHNS, CDR2 SASEGT, per germline. CDR3 protein: CASSENSYRYTF. The CDR3 DNA reads TGTGCCAGCAGTGAAAACAGCTATCGCTACACCTTC.

This clonotype has more than one count but fewer than ten. V and J are TRBV19 and TRBJ1-1; possible D gene TRBD1, 6 bases. Germline CDR1 is LNHDA and CDR2 is SQIVND (reference sequence). This CDR3 contains 12 residues. V lost 5 bases and J 8 bases, leaving 12 bases between the germline ends. The CDR3 coding sequence is TGTGCCAGTAGTTGGACCGGGACAGAAGCTTTCTTT. It is translated as CASSWTGTEAFF.

This clonotype was seen only a few times. The chain links TRBV5-4 to TRBJ2-3; D tentatively fits TRBD1 or TRBD2 (5 bases each). CDR1 is SGHNT and CDR2 is YYREEE in the germline V gene (reference sequence). This CDR3 contains 13 residues. V shed 9 bases and J shed 3 bases, with 14 bases lying between them. The CDR3 is CATRGLITDTQYF. CDR3 nucleotides: TGTGCCACCCGGGGCCTAATTACAGATACGCAGTATTTT.

This chain connects TRBV6-2 or TRBV6-3 to TRBJ2-3, with a tentative D call TRBD2 (6 bases). Trimming stripped 7 bases from V and 2 bases from J, with 19 bases between. There are 16 residues in the CDR3. From germline, CDR1 is MNHEY and CDR2 SVGEGT. CDR3 residues: CASKIPGDLITDTQYF. In DNA, the CDR3 is TGTGCCAGCAAGATTCCGGGAGACCTAATCACAGATACGCAGTATTTT.

This clonotype was seen a few times. The chain employs TRBV12-3 or TRBV12-4 and TRBJ2-7, with D unclear. The CDR3 covers 13 residues. V was trimmed by 4 bases and J by 1 base, leaving 8 bases between them. The DNA of the CDR3 is TGTGCCAGCAGTTCGTCAGTATCCTACGAGCAGTACTTC. It yields the protein CASSSSVSYEQYF.